What follows are 27 T cell receptor beta chains derived from one specimen sequenced in a study of blood T cell repertoires in COVID-19 (dated by TCRdb to the early 2020s). Library construction relied on the immunoSEQ multiplex PCR assay. The table comes from immuneACCESS by way of TCRdb, which keeps in-frame sequences with V and J called. Part of the clones is missing from these tables; in studies checked, under half for an unresolved V gene and the rest for unknown reasons. The sample records approximately 380,000 clones, roughly 90% of which are singletons. 0.86% of the sample is in the top ten clones. The sample comprised PBMCs or T cells enriched from blood (not recorded which). The receptor set was obtained from a woman aged 40-49 years who had been exposed to COVID-19.

The chain couples TRBV6-5 to TRBJ1-6; D not resolved. This CDR3 has 15 amino acids. Germline assignment: CDR1 MNHEY and CDR2 SVGAGI. Trimming cost V 2 bases and J 7 bases, with 12 bases left between them. CDR3 protein: CASSYGEVRNSPLHF. CDR3 DNA sequence: TGTGCCAGCAGTTACGGTGAAGTGCGGAATTCACCCCTCCACTTT.

The CDR3 DNA is TGTGCCAGCTCACCAAGTATTATCGGTGAAGCTTTCTTT. It is translated as CASSPSIIGEAFF. The J gene is TRBJ1-1, the V gene TRBV18, with D unclear. The germline V and J ends were trimmed by 2 bases and 7 bases, with 11 bases remaining between them. The CDR3 has 13 residues. CDR1 and CDR2 from the germline V gene are KGHSH and LQKENI.

The rearrangement joins TRBV6-2 or TRBV6-3 to TRBJ2-1; the match to TRBD2 covers 8 bases. The CDR3 is 15 amino acids. The J segment lost 3 bases and the V segment lost 6 bases, leaving 7 bases of the junction unmatched. Germline lookup yields CDR1 MNHEY and CDR2 SVGEGT. The CDR3 here is CASSKAGAGYNEQFF. CDR3 sequence (DNA): TGTGCCAGCAGCAAAGCGGGAGCCGGCTACAATGAGCAGTTCTTC.

The chain links TRBV30 to TRBJ1-1; TRBD1 might be the D (6 bases). The CDR3 runs to 13 residues. From germline, CDR1 is GTSNPN and CDR2 SVGIG (reference sequence). The V end was cut by 6 bases, the J end by 4 bases, with 15 bases between. Here the CDR3 reads CACNTGRGTEAFF. DNA of the CDR3: TGTGCCTGCAATACAGGGAGGGGCACTGAAGCTTTCTTT.

This clone was found once. The chain combines TRBV19 with TRBJ1-1; TRBD1 matches 9 bases. The V segment lost 7 bases and the J segment 4 bases; nucleotides outside the gene matches: 4. The CDR3 loop spans 13 amino acids. Germline CDR1 is LNHDA and CDR2 is SQIVND (reference sequence). The CDR3 DNA sequence: TGTGCCAGTACCCGACAGGGGGTCACTGAAGCTTTCTTT. Its protein is CASTRQGVTEAFF.

The V and J genes are TRBV5-1 and TRBJ1-1, with D unresolved. Germline assignment: CDR1 SGHRS and CDR2 YFSETQ. Trimming left V 4 bases short and J 5 bases short, with 15 bases between. This CDR3 contains 14 residues. Here the CDR3 reads CASSRDFRWTEAFF. CDR3 in DNA: TGCGCCAGCAGCCGGGATTTCCGATGGACTGAAGCTTTCTTT.

This clone came up once. This chain joins TRBV7-9 and TRBJ1-4; 7 bases match TRBD1. The CDR3 extends over 18 amino acids. Germline V lookup: CDR1 SEHNR, CDR2 FQNEAQ (reference sequence). V was pared by 2 bases and J by 0 bases, with 9 bases of the junction left unmatched. CDR3 coding DNA: TGTGCCAGCAGCTTACTCCCAGGGGGAGTTGCAACTAATGAAAAACTGTTTTTT. This translates into CASSLLPGGVATNEKLFF.

V usage is TRBV27 and J usage is TRBJ2-2; D is possibly TRBD2 (5 bases). Germline CDR1 is MNHEY and CDR2 is SMNVEV (reference sequence). Trimming took off 4 bases at V and 4 bases at J, with 19 bases between the two ends. The CDR3 runs 17 residues. The CDR3 loop is CASSSSPQRAATGELFF. The CDR3 nucleotides are TGTGCCAGCAGTTCATCCCCGCAGAGGGCTGCCACCGGGGAGCTGTTTTTT.

The rearrangement joins TRBV6-5 to TRBJ1-2, with D tentatively TRBD1 (5 bases). The germline CDR1 and CDR2 sequences are MNHEY and SVGAGI. V lost 9 bases and J 3 bases, leaving 17 bases between the germline ends. This CDR3 has 14 amino acids. DNA of the CDR3: TGTGCCAGTGAAGCAGGGCAAAGTTACTATGGCTACACCTTC. This codes for CASEAGQSYYGYTF.

The chain is built from TRBV27 and TRBJ2-7, with 9 bases aligning to TRBD1. This CDR3 region has 13 residues. CDR1 and CDR2 (germline): MNHEY, SMNVEV (reference sequence). With 6 bases clipped from V and 3 bases from J, the junction kept 3 bases outside the gene matches. The CDR3 DNA sequence: TGTGCCAGCAGGACGACAGGGGGCTACGAGCAGTACTTC. This sequence encodes CASRTTGGYEQYF.

The genes are TRBV18 and TRBJ2-1; a possible D gene is TRBD2 (5 bases). V was trimmed by 7 bases and J by 10 bases, leaving 17 bases between them. The CDR3 sequence is 13 residues long. CDR1 KGHSH and CDR2 LQKENI come from the germline V gene. The CDR3 is CASWSGSGPEQFF. The CDR3 DNA reads TGTGCCAGCTGGAGCGGATCCGGTCCCGAGCAGTTCTTC.

In its sample, this clone was seen many times. V and J are TRBV30 and TRBJ2-7, with a possible D match to TRBD2 (6 bases). V shed 0 bases and J shed 3 bases, with 30 bases lying between them. This CDR3 spans 20 amino acids. Per the germline V gene, CDR1 is GTSNPN and CDR2 is SVGIG (reference sequence). The CDR3 DNA is TGTGCCTGGAGTGTACTCCGGTTGGCAGCGGGTGCTGCCTCCCGCTACGAGCAGTACTTC. Protein: CAWSVLRLAAGAASRYEQYF.

The chain links TRBV6-5 to TRBJ2-3; 7 bases align to TRBD2. In germline, CDR1 is MNHEY, CDR2 SVGAGI. This CDR3 comprises 15 residues. Unmatched junction bases numbered 12, after V lost 6 bases and J lost 6 bases. In DNA, the CDR3 is TGTGCCAGCAGATCTCCTAGCGGTTCAGGTGATACGCAGTATTTT. It is translated as CASRSPSGSGDTQYF.

V is TRBV11-3 and J is TRBJ2-4, with TRBD2 as a possible D gene (6 bases). V lost 5 bases, J lost 0 bases, and 8 bases lay in between. The germline V gene encodes CDR1 SGHNT and CDR2 YENEEA. CDR3 length: 14 residues. Here the CDR3 reads CASSAGLAKNIQYF. As DNA, the CDR3 is TGTGCCAGCAGCGCGGGACTAGCCAAAAACATTCAGTACTTC.

The chain combines TRBV18 with TRBJ2-7, with D perhaps matching TRBD2 (6 bases). CDR1 is KGHSH and CDR2 is LQKENI in the germline V gene. The V end was cut by 3 bases, the J end by 4 bases, with 13 bases between. The CDR3 is 14 residues long. The CDR3 is CASSPEREVYEQYF. CDR3 in DNA: TGTGCCAGCTCACCGGAGAGGGAGGTATACGAGCAGTACTTC.

This clone turned up a few times. This chain connects TRBV10-3 to TRBJ2-3; TRBD1 might be the D (5 bases). This CDR3 region has 23 residues. Trimming cost V 0 bases and J 2 bases, with 33 bases left between them. In germline, CDR1 is ENHRY, CDR2 SYGVKD. The CDR3 loop reads CAISESTRWSGSYSRDLTDTQYF. In DNA form, the CDR3 reads TGTGCCATCAGTGAGTCGACTCGTTGGTCCGGTTCTTATAGCAGGGATCTCACAGATACGCAGTATTTT.

CDR3 loop: CASSTLDPGLRTYEQYF. CDR3 DNA sequence: TGTGCCAGTAGTACCCTCGACCCAGGCTTACGGACCTACGAGCAGTACTTC. This chain connects TRBV19 to TRBJ2-7; D gene uncertain. This CDR3 region has 17 residues. The germline V gene has CDR1 LNHDA and CDR2 SQIVND (reference sequence). Trimming pared 4 bases from V and 2 bases from J, leaving 21 bases between.

The chain is built from TRBV10-2 and TRBJ1-5; D may be TRBD1 (5 bases). There are 14 residues in the CDR3. Germline CDR1 reads WSHSY; CDR2 reads SAAADI. The V end was cut by 0 bases, the J end by 2 bases, with 5 bases between. The CDR3 loop reads CASSESQGNQPQHF. DNA for the CDR3: TGCGCCAGCAGTGAGTCACAGGGCAATCAGCCCCAGCATTTT.

This chain uses TRBV11-2 with TRBJ1-4; 8 bases are shared with TRBD1. V trimming: 2 bases; J trimming: 7 bases; junction bases outside the gene matches: 6. The germline V gene encodes CDR1 SGHAT and CDR2 FQNNGV. This CDR3 comprises 15 residues. In DNA, the CDR3 is TGTGCCAGCAGCTTAAAGCAGGGGGCGTTTGAAAAACTGTTTTTT. Its protein is CASSLKQGAFEKLFF.

CDR3 amino acids: CASSYPIQGAELETQYF. For the CDR3, the DNA is TGTGCCAGCAGCTACCCTATACAGGGGGCGGAATTAGAGACCCAGTACTTC. The chain couples TRBV7-2 to TRBJ2-5; TRBD1 agrees at 9 bases. The CDR3 length is 17 residues. V lost 4 bases to trimming and J lost 4 bases; unmatched junction nucleotides: 13. CDR1 SGHTA and CDR2 FQGNSA come from the germline V gene. The whole variable domain, remainder taken from reference TRBV7-2 and TRBJ2-5, is GAGVSQSPSNKVTEKGKDVELRCDPISGHTALYWYRQSLGQGLEFLIYFQGNSAPDKSGLPSDRFSAERTGGSVSTLTIQRTQQEDSAVYLCASSYPIQGAELETQYFGPGTRLLVL.

The genes are TRBV5-4 and TRBJ2-5, with 9 nucleotides matching TRBD2. The CDR3 is 14 amino acids. Trimming removed 5 bases from V and 1 base from J; junction bases left unmatched: 3. Germline V gives CDR1 SGHNT, CDR2 YYREEE (reference sequence). This chain's CDR3 is CASRRGGLQETQYF. DNA for the CDR3: TGTGCCAGCAGGCGGGGGGGACTCCAAGAGACCCAGTACTTC.

This chain joins TRBV7-3 and TRBJ2-2; D gene ambiguous. This CDR3 comprises 13 residues. CDR1 and CDR2 (germline): SGHTA, FQGTGA. The V end lost 3 bases, the J end lost 2 bases, and 4 bases lay between the germline ends. CDR3 sequence reads: CASSLGNTGELFF. Here the CDR3 DNA reads TGTGCCAGCAGCTTGGGCAACACCGGGGAGCTGTTTTTT.

Ten or more counts support this clone. This chain links TRBV6-4 with TRBJ2-3; perhaps TRBD1 as D (6 bases). CDR1 MRHNA and CDR2 SNTAGT come from the germline V gene. V lost 0 bases and J 2 bases, leaving 6 bases between the germline ends. The CDR3 sequence is 14 residues long. CDR3 nucleotides: TGTGCCAGCAGTGACTCGGGGGCCACAGATACGCAGTATTTT. It encodes CASSDSGATDTQYF.

This rearrangement joins TRBV13 to TRBJ1-1; 7 bases map to TRBD1. The V segment lost 5 bases and the J segment 1 base; nucleotides outside the gene matches: 4. The V gene's germline CDR1 is PRHDT and CDR2 FYEKMQ (reference sequence). The CDR3 is 14 residues long. Written as DNA, the CDR3 is TGTGCCAGCAGCCCCGGACAGGCGAACACTGAAGCTTTCTTT. Amino acid sequence: CASSPGQANTEAFF.

The V gene is TRBV18, the J gene TRBJ2-3; 9 positions match TRBD2. The germline V gene encodes CDR1 KGHSH and CDR2 LQKENI. Trimming at V came to 3 bases and at J to 6 bases, leaving 13 bases not matched to a gene. This CDR3 has 17 residues. This CDR3 is CASSPNSGTSLLDTQYF. DNA of the CDR3: TGTGCCAGCTCACCCAACTCCGGGACTAGCCTCTTGGATACGCAGTATTTT.

The V and J genes are TRBV19 and TRBJ2-7, with D perhaps matching TRBD1 (6 bases). The V gene lost 5 bases and the J gene lost 3 bases, with 23 bases spanning the gap. The CDR3 sequence is 17 residues long. Germline V gene lookup returns CDR1 LNHDA and CDR2 SQIVND (reference sequence). The chain's CDR3 is CASSPPPTGSKIYEQYF. The CDR3, as DNA: TGTGCCAGTAGTCCGCCCCCCACAGGGTCGAAAATCTACGAGCAGTACTTC.

The J gene is TRBJ1-1, the V gene TRBV24-1; TRBD1 aligns across 7 bases. The CDR3 extends over 16 amino acids. V shed 4 bases and J 5 bases; nucleotides not matched to a gene: 12. Germline V gives CDR1 KGHDR, CDR2 SFDVKD. This CDR3 reads CATSEGPTGMGTEAFF. The CDR3 nucleotides read TGTGCCACCAGTGAAGGACCGACAGGGATGGGTACTGAAGCTTTCTTT.